These 10 T cell receptor beta chains came from one sample sequenced in a study of blood T cell repertoires in COVID-19. The method was immunoSEQ multiplex PCR; TCRdb's version includes in-frame clones alone and lacks a portion of them. The sample has 180,000 or so clones; around four fifths are singletons. The sequenced sample consisted of peripheral blood. The receptors stem from a woman aged 70-85 years with COVID-19, enrolled during active disease.

V and J are TRBV13 and TRBJ2-2; 7 positions agree with TRBD2. CDR1 PRHDT and CDR2 FYEKMQ come from the germline V gene (reference sequence). V lost 4 bases and J lost 0; bases outside the gene matches: 8. The CDR3 spans 17 residues. CDR3 loop: CASSSSRGDSNTGELFF. The CDR3 DNA is TGTGCCAGCAGCTCGTCCCGGGGGGATTCGAACACCGGGGAGCTGTTTTTT.

The chain has TRBV5-1 and TRBJ1-1, with a weak D call TRBD1 (5 bases). V was cut by 4 bases and J by 1 base, with 11 bases left in between. This CDR3 spans 14 amino acids. Germline loops: CDR1 SGHRS, CDR2 YFSETQ. CDR3 sequence reads: CASSGIQANTEAFF. CDR3 sequence (DNA): TGCGCCAGCAGCGGAATACAGGCGAACACTGAAGCTTTCTTT.

J is TRBJ1-5 and V is TRBV6-5, with D unclear. The germline V gene encodes CDR1 MNHEY and CDR2 SVGAGI. The CDR3 is 12 amino acids. The V end was cut by 10 bases, the J end by 4 bases, with 11 bases between. The CDR3 nucleotides read TGTGCCACCGTCGAACAAAATCAGCCCCAGCATTTT. Translated, it gives CATVEQNQPQHF.

The rearrangement links TRBV5-1 to TRBJ2-3; 12 nucleotides align to TRBD2. This CDR3 spans 17 amino acids. The germline V gene encodes CDR1 SGHRS and CDR2 YFSETQ. The junction had 7 bases not matched to a gene; V was cut back by 4 bases and J by 1 base. CDR3 DNA sequence: TGCGCCAGCAGCACCTGGACTAGCGGGACGCGCACAGATACGCAGTATTTT. It codes for CASSTWTSGTRTDTQYF.

The rearrangement links TRBV24-1 to TRBJ2-5; D remains ambiguous. The V and J ends lost 3 bases and 4 bases respectively, with 14 bases between them. Looked up from germline, CDR1 is KGHDR and CDR2 is SFDVKD. The CDR3 is 15 residues long. CDR3 bases: TGTGCCACCAGTGATCCCTCCTCGTCCAGAGAGACCCAGTACTTC. It yields the protein CATSDPSSSRETQYF.

The chain recombines TRBV19 with TRBJ2-2; perhaps TRBD1 as D (6 bases). Germline values: CDR1 LNHDA, CDR2 SQIVND (reference sequence). V lost 7 bases, J lost 6 bases, and 12 bases lay in between. CDR3 size: 13 residues. The CDR3, as DNA: TGTGCCAGTAAAACAGGGAGTCCCGGGGAGCTGTTTTTT. Its translation is CASKTGSPGELFF.

The chain couples TRBV18 to TRBJ1-4, with 7 positions matching TRBD1. This CDR3 is 14 amino acids long. Germline values: CDR1 KGHSH, CDR2 LQKENI. The V and J ends lost 8 bases and 8 bases, in that order; junction bases with no gene match: 11. For the CDR3, the DNA is TGTGCCAGCAACAGACAGGGAAGGGAAGAAAAACTGTTTTTT. Protein: CASNRQGREEKLFF.

The CDR3 nucleotides read TGTGCCAGCAGCCCTCTGAGCGGACCCACAGATACGCAGTATTTT. Residues: CASSPLSGPTDTQYF. This chain links TRBV28 with TRBJ2-3; perhaps TRBD2 as D (5 bases). CDR3 length: 15 amino acids. The germline gives CDR1 MDHEN, CDR2 SYDVKM. V lost 6 bases and J 2 bases, leaving 15 bases between the germline ends.

There are a few counts of this clone. The CDR3 nucleotides are TGTGCCAGCAGCTTGGCCTTTAGCAAGCAGTTCTTC. This codes for CASSLAFSKQFF. The chain combines TRBV5-4 with TRBJ2-1; the D is unclear. The V gene's germline CDR1 is SGHNT and CDR2 YYREEE (reference sequence). V lost 0 bases, J lost 11 bases, and 9 bases lay in between. The CDR3 runs to 12 residues.

This clone has just a few counts. V usage is TRBV5-4 and J usage is TRBJ2-7; a possible D gene is TRBD1 (5 bases). The CDR3 runs 16 residues. Trimming removed 3 bases from V and 2 bases from J, with 18 bases in between. The germline V gene has CDR1 SGHNT and CDR2 YYREEE (reference sequence). CDR3 region: CASSSKKTQGPYEQYF. For the CDR3, the DNA is TGTGCCAGCAGCTCCAAAAAAACGCAGGGCCCCTACGAGCAGTACTTC.